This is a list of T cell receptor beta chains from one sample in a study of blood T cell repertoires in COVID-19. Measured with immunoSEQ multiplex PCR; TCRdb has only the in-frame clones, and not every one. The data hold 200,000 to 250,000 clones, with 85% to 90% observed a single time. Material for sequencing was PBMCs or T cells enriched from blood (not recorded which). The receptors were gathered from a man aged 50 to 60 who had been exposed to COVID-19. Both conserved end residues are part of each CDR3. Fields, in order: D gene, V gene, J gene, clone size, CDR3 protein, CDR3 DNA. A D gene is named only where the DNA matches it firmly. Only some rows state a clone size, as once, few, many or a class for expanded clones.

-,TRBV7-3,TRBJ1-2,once,CASSPGPRGGPGDGYTF,TGTGCCAGCAGCCCGGGACCAAGAGGAGGTCCAGGGGATGGCTACACCTTC
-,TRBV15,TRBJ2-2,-,CATSRGVRGGSHTGELFF,TGTGCCACCAGCAGAGGCGTCAGGGGCGGTTCGCACACCGGGGAGCTGTTTTTT
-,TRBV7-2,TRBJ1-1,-,CASSLSPGIEAFF,TGTGCCAGCAGCTTAAGCCCCGGTATTGAAGCTTTCTTT
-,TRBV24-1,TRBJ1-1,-,CATSDFRDTEAFF,TGTGCCACCAGTGATTTCCGGGACACTGAAGCTTTCTTT
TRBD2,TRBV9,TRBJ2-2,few,CASSPRLAGNTGELFF,TGTGCCAGCAGCCCTAGACTAGCGGGGAACACCGGGGAGCTGTTTTTT
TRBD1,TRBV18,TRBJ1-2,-,CASSRRGGLDGYTF,TGTGCCAGCTCACGTAGAGGGGGCTTGGATGGCTACACCTTC
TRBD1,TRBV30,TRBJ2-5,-,CAYRDRGSLGIIETQYF,TGTGCCTACCGGGACAGGGGGTCTTTAGGGATAATTGAGACCCAGTACTTC
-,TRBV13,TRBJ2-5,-,CASGGQETQYF,TGTGCCAGCGGAGGGCAAGAGACCCAGTACTTC
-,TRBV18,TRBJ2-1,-,CASSPGRISYNEQFF,TGTGCCAGCTCACCAGGCAGGATCTCCTACAATGAGCAGTTCTTC
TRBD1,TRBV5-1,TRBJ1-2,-,CASSLDYRGLVGYTF,TGCGCCAGCAGCTTGGACTACAGGGGGCTAGTGGGCTACACCTTC
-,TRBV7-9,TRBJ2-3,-,CASILWPTDTQYF,TGTGCCAGCATTCTTTGGCCCACAGATACGCAGTATTTT
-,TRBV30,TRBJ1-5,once,CAWSDYFQGWEPQHF,TGTGCCTGGAGTGACTACTTTCAGGGGTGGGAGCCCCAGCATTTT
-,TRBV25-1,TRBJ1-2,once,CASLDKLWGYTF,TGTGCCAGCCTTGACAAGCTTTGGGGCTACACCTTC
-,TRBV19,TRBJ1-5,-,CASSMIRELSNQPQHF,TGTGCCAGTAGTATGATCCGGGAATTGAGCAATCAGCCCCAGCATTTT
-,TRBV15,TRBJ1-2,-,CATSRDLAGHYTF,TGTGCCACCAGCAGAGATTTGGCAGGGCACTACACCTTC
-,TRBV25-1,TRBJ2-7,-,CASSDRVSSYEQYF,TGTGCCAGCAGTGATCGGGTGAGCTCCTACGAGCAGTACTTC
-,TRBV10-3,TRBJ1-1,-,CAVRVATEAFF,TGTGCCGTCAGGGTGGCCACTGAAGCTTTCTTT
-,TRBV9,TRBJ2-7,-,CASSPTGLSVYEQYF,TGTGCCAGCAGCCCTACAGGGCTTTCCGTCTACGAGCAGTACTTC
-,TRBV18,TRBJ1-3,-,CASSPTQGSGNTIYF,TGTGCCAGCTCACCTACACAGGGTTCGGGAAACACCATATATTTT
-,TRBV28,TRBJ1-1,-,CASSSGHGMNTEAFF,TGTGCCAGCAGTTCCGGACACGGTATGAACACTGAAGCTTTCTTT
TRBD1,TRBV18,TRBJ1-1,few,CASSFTRAGGMNTEAFF,TGTGCCAGCTCATTTACCAGGGCAGGGGGCATGAACACTGAAGCTTTCTTT
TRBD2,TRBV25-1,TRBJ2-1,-,CASSEFLAGGSGVDEQFF,TGTGCCAGCAGTGAATTTCTAGCGGGAGGGTCAGGGGTTGATGAGCAGTTCTTC
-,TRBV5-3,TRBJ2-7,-,CARSLTGSQDNNSYEQYF,TGTGCCAGAAGCCTAACAGGGTCACAAGATAACAATTCCTACGAGCAGTACTTC
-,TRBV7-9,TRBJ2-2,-,CATRAGELFF,TGTGCCACCCGGGCCGGGGAGCTGTTTTTT
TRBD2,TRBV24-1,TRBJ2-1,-,CATSAATSGRWNEQFF,TGTGCCACCAGTGCCGCGACTAGCGGGAGGTGGAATGAGCAGTTCTTC
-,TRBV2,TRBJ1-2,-,CASSEDKPLFYTF,TGTGCCAGCAGCGAGGACAAACCACTGTTCTACACCTTC
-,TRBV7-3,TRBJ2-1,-,CASSLRGPTSSYNEQFF,TGTGCCAGCAGCTTGCGGGGACCGACTAGCTCCTACAATGAGCAGTTCTTC
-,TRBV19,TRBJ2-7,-,CASSMRPNYEQYF,TGTGCCAGTAGTATGAGGCCTAACTACGAGCAGTACTTC
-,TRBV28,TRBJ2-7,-,CASTMGGHSYEQYF,TGTGCCAGCACAATGGGGGGTCACTCCTACGAGCAGTACTTC
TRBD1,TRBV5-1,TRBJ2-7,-,CASSRGTEASPTRPRYEQYF,TGCGCCAGCAGCCGAGGGACAGAAGCCTCGCCAACCCGTCCTAGATACGAGCAGTACTTC
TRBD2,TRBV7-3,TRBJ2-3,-,CASSPSGRLPDTQYF,TGTGCCAGCAGCCCTAGCGGGAGACTTCCAGATACGCAGTATTTT
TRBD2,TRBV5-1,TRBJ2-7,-,CASRPGGPSYEQYF,TGCGCCAGCAGACCGGGGGGGCCCTCCTACGAGCAGTACTTC
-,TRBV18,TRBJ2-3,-,CASSPKFRHITDTQYF,TGTGCCAGCTCACCAAAGTTCCGTCACATAACAGATACGCAGTATTTT
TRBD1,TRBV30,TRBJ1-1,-,CAWSNTGQGSLGEAFF,TGTGCCTGGAGTAACACCGGACAGGGGTCCCTTGGCGAAGCTTTCTTT
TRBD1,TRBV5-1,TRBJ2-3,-,CASSLATGVDTQYF,TGCGCCAGCAGCTTGGCAACAGGGGTGGATACGCAGTATTTT
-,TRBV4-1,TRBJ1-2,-,CASSQTGTPNYGYTF,TGCGCCAGCAGCCAAACGGGAACACCTAACTATGGCTACACCTTC
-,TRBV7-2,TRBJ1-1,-,CASSLVTRAYEAFF,TGTGCCAGCAGCTTAGTCACCAGAGCGTATGAAGCTTTCTTT
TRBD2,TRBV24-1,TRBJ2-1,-,CATSDPGLAREYNEQFF,TGTGCCACCAGTGATCCTGGACTAGCGAGAGAGTACAATGAGCAGTTCTTC
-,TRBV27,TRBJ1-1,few,CASSFSASGAEAFF,TGTGCCAGCAGTTTTTCCGCGTCAGGGGCTGAAGCTTTCTTT
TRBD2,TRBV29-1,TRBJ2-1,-,CSVVLRLLAVDNEQFF,TGCAGCGTTGTTCTGCGGTTACTAGCGGTTGACAATGAGCAGTTCTTC
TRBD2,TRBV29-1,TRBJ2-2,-,CSVSSGGNPGELFF,TGCAGCGTATCCAGCGGGGGGAATCCCGGGGAGCTGTTTTTT
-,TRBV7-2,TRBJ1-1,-,CASSEQTVRVGNEAFF,TGTGCCAGCAGCGAACAAACCGTCAGGGTGGGGAATGAAGCTTTCTTT
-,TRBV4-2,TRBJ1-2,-,CASSQSHSGVYGYTF,TGTGCCAGCAGCCAAAGCCACTCGGGGGTCTATGGCTACACCTTC
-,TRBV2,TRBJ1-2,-,CASSESTANYGYTF,TGTGCCAGCAGTGAAAGCACCGCTAACTATGGCTACACCTTC
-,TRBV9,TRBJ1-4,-,CASSPQDGPNEKLFF,TGTGCCAGCAGCCCACAGGACGGACCTAATGAAAAACTGTTTTTT
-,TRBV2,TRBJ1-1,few,CASSDTGMNTEAFF,TGTGCCAGCAGTGATACAGGGATGAACACTGAAGCTTTCTTT
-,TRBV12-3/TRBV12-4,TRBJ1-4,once,CAILALTNEKLFF,TGTGCCATCCTGGCTCTTACTAATGAAAAACTGTTTTTT
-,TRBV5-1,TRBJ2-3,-,CASSLGQVLSTDTQYF,TGCGCCAGCAGCTTGGGACAGGTCCTTAGCACAGATACGCAGTATTTT
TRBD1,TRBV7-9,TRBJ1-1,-,CASSLSTGGTEAFF,TGTGCCAGCAGCTTATCGACAGGGGGCACTGAAGCTTTCTTT
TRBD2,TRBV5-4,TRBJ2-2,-,CASSQTLAGGTGELFF,TGTGCCAGCAGCCAGACCTTAGCGGGAGGCACCGGGGAGCTGTTTTTT
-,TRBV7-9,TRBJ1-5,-,CASSLASGSQHF,TGTGCCAGCAGCTTAGCCTCCGGGTCCCAGCATTTT
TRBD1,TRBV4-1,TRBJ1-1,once,CASSQGLSRRQDRENTEAFF,TGCGCCAGCAGCCAAGGACTCTCACGCCGACAGGACAGGGAGAACACTGAAGCTTTCTTT
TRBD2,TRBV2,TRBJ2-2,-,CASSLAGVGTGELFF,TGTGCCAGCAGTTTAGCGGGAGTCGGCACCGGGGAGCTGTTTTTT